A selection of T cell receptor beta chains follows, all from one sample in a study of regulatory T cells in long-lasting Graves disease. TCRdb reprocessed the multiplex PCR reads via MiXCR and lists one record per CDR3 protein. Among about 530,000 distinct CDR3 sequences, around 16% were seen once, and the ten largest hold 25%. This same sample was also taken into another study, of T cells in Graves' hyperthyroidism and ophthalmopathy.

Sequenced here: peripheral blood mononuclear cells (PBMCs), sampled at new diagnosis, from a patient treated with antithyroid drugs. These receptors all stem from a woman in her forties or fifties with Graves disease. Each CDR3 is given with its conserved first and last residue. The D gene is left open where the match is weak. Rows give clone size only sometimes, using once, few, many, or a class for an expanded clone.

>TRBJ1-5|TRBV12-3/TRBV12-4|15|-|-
CASSFGTNSNQPQHF
TGTGCCAGCAGTTTTGGGACCAATAGCAATCAGCCCCAGCATTTT
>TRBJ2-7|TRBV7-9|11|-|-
CASSSGDEQYF
TGTGCCAGCAGCTCGGGTGACGAGCAGTACTTC
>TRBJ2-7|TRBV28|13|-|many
CASSLEGVGEQYF
TGTGCCAGCAGTCTCGAGGGGGTCGGGGAGCAGTACTTC
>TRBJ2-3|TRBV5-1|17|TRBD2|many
CASSPGTSGGVLGTQYF
TGTGCCAGCAGCCCCGGGACTAGCGGGGGGGTCCTAGGTACGCAGTATTTT
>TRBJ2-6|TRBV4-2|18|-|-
CASSQGVGAGSGANVLTF
TGTGCCAGCAGCCAAGGGGTGGGGGCAGGGTCTGGGGCCAACGTCCTGACTTTC
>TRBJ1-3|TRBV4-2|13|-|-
CASSPNKRNTIYF
TGTGCCAGCAGCCCCAATAAGAGAAACACCATATATTTT
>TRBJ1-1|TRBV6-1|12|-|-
CASGAVSTEAFF
TGCGCCTCTGGGGCCGTGAGCACTGAAGCTTTCTTT
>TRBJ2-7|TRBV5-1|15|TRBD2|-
CASSPGTSGPGRQYF
TGCGCCAGCAGCCCGGGGACTAGCGGGCCAGGAAGGCAGTACTTC
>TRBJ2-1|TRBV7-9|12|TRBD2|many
CASSLGGGSWFF
TGTGCCAGCAGCCTGGGGGGGGGGAGTTGGTTCTTC
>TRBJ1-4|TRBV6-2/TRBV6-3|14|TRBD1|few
CASSYRDSNEKLFF
TGTGCCAGCAGTTACAGGGACAGTAATGAAAAACTGTTTTTT
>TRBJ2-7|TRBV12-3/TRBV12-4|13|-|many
CASSLWGQGEQYF
TGTGCCAGCAGTTTATGGGGGCAGGGCGAGCAGTACTTC
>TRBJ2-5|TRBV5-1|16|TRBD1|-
CASSTSPAGGTETQYF
TGCGCCAGCAGCACGAGCCCAGCAGGGGGCACGGAGACCCAGTACTTC
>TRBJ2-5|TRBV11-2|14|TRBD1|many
CASSFRTGQETQYF
TGTGCCAGCAGCTTTAGGACAGGCCAAGAGACCCAGTACTTC
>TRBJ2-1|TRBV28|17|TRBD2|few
CASSLLIAGSSYNEQFF
TGTGCCAGCAGTTTACTCATAGCGGGGAGCTCCTACAATGAGCAGTTCTTC
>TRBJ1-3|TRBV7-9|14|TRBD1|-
CASSSPGQWNTIYF
TGTGCCAGCAGCTCGCCGGGACAGTGGAACACCATATATTTT
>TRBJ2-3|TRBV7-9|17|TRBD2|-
CASSPRRSSGGVDTQYF
TGTGCCAGCAGCCCTAGGAGGTCCAGCGGGGGGGTAGATACGCAGTATTTT
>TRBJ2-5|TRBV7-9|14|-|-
CASSPRGAGETQYF
TGTGCCAGCAGCCCGAGAGGGGCTGGAGAGACCCAGTACTTC
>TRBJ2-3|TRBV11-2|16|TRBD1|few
CASSHPTGWGTDTQYF
TGTGCCAGCAGCCACCCGACAGGGTGGGGCACAGATACGCAGTATTTT
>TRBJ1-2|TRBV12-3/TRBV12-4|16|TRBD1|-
CASSLGTGEYFRGYTF
TGTGCCAGCAGTTTAGGGACAGGGGAATATTTTCGTGGCTACACCTTC
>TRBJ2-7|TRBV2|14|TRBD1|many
CASSQDRASYEQYF
TGTGCCAGCAGTCAAGACAGGGCCTCCTACGAGCAGTACTTC
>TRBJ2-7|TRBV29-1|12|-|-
CSVEVVQGEQYF
TGCAGCGTTGAAGTAGTGCAGGGGGAGCAGTACTTC
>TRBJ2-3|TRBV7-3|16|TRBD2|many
CASSPPGLAGQHTQYF
TGTGCCAGCAGCCCCCCGGGACTAGCGGGACAACATACGCAGTATTTT
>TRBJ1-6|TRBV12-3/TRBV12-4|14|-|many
CAPDRRRINSPLHF
TGTGCCCCAGACAGGCGGAGAATAAATTCACCCCTCCACTTT
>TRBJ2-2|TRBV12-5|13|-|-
CASGLWGRGELFF
TGTGCTAGTGGTTTGTGGGGCCGCGGGGAGCTGTTTTTT
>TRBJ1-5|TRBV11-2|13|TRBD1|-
CASRTGAGEPQHF
TGTGCCAGCAGAACAGGGGCAGGGGAGCCCCAGCATTTT
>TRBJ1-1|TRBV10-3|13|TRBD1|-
CAIRQGVESEAFF
TGTGCCATCAGGCAGGGGGTTGAATCTGAAGCTTTCTTT
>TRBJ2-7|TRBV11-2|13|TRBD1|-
CASSLQGAQEQYF
TGTGCCAGCAGCCTACAGGGGGCTCAGGAGCAGTACTTC
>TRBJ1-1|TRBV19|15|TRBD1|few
CASSIPTGVNTEAFF
TGTGCCAGTAGTATCCCGACAGGGGTGAACACTGAAGCTTTCTTT
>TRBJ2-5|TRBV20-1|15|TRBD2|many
CSAISGTRDQETQYF
TGCAGTGCCATCTCCGGGACTAGGGACCAAGAGACCCAGTACTTC
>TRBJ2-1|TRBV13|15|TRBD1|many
CASSLKGTASNEQFF
TGTGCCAGCAGCTTAAAGGGGACAGCGTCCAATGAGCAGTTCTTC
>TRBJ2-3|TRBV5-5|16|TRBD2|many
CASSYGVAGGTDTQYF
TGTGCCAGCAGCTACGGAGTAGCGGGGGGAACAGATACGCAGTATTTT
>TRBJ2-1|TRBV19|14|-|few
CASINRVGQDEQFF
TGTGCCAGTATCAACAGGGTGGGGCAGGATGAGCAGTTCTTC
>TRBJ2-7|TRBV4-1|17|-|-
CASSQGPQGAGLRQQYF
TGCGCCAGCAGCCAAGGCCCCCAAGGTGCGGGCCTACGGCAGCAGTACTTC
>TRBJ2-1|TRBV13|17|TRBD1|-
CASSSWTGGGSYNEQFF
TGTGCCAGCAGCTCCTGGACAGGGGGGGGCTCCTACAATGAGCAGTTCTTC
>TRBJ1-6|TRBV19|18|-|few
CASSNPEGRDSYNSPLHF
TGTGCCAGTAGTAACCCCGAGGGACGGGACTCCTATAATTCACCCCTCCACTTT
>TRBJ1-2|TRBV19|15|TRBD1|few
CATADGTGLNYGYTF
TGTGCCACCGCAGACGGGACAGGGCTCAACTATGGCTACACCTTC
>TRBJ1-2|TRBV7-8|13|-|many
CASTPQDFYGYTF
TGTGCCAGCACCCCGCAGGATTTCTATGGCTACACCTTC
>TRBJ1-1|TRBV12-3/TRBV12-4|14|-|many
CASSTSGVLAEAFF
TGTGCCAGCAGTACCTCAGGGGTTCTCGCTGAAGCTTTCTTT
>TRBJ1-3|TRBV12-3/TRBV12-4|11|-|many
CASPLVNTIYF
TGTGCCAGCCCGCTGGTGAACACCATATATTTT
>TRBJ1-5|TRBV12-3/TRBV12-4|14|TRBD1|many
CASSRDRIDQPQHF
TGTGCCAGCAGTAGGGACAGGATAGATCAGCCCCAGCATTTT
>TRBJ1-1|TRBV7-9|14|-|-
CASSTRQVNTEAFF
TGTGCCAGCAGTACAAGACAGGTGAACACTGAAGCTTTCTTT
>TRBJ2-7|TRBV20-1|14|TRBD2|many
CSARGGTTTYEQYF
TGCAGTGCTAGAGGGGGGACTACAACCTACGAGCAGTACTTC
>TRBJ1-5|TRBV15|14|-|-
CATSRDLGNQPQHF
TGTGCCACCAGCAGAGATCTTGGAAATCAGCCCCAGCATTTT
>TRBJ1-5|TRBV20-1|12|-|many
CSAVGGNQPQHF
TGCAGTGCCGTCGGGGGCAATCAGCCCCAGCATTTT
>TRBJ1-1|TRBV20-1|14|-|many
CSARDGASNTEAFF
TGCAGTGCTAGAGATGGGGCCAGTAACACTGAAGCTTTCTTT
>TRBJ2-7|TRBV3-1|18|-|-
CAGPRDKGGGPSSYEQYF
TGTGCCGGGCCAAGGGACAAGGGCGGGGGACCCTCCTCCTACGAGCAGTACTTC
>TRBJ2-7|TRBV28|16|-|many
CASSITSYTHFYEQYF
TGTGCCAGCAGTATCACGAGCTACACCCATTTCTACGAGCAGTACTTC
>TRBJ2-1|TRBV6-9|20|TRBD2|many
CASSYRGEAGGPLSYNEQFF
TGTGCCAGCAGTTACAGGGGTGAGGCGGGGGGCCCCCTCTCCTACAATGAGCAGTTCTTC
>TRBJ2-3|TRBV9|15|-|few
CASSPGSLTGDTQYF
TGTGCCAGCAGCCCAGGGAGCCTTACAGGGGATACGCAGTATTTT
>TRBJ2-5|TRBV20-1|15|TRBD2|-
CSARTSGGAEETQYF
TGCAGTGCTAGGACTAGCGGGGGGGCCGAGGAGACCCAGTACTTC